The subject of this entry is one T cell receptor beta chain. Germline CDR1 is SGHRS and CDR2 is YFSETQ. With 2 bases removed from V and 4 bases from J, the gap between germline ends came to 12 bases. The CDR3 totals 14 residues. The data belong to a study of blood T cell repertoires in COVID-19. As for the study in general: The samples span acute and convalescent COVID-19 from the United States, Italy and Spain. Sources were T cells, B-cell-depleted T cells, or PBMCs; the material itself was cDNA or gDNA.

Under the authors' procedure: Reference gene primer amplification gave nucleated cell count estimates. Some clones are missing from TCRdb's copy, which holds only in-frame ones; the method was immunoSEQ multiplex PCR. The DNA gave D and trimming, while V, J and clone size come from that table. The sample holds 45,000 to 55,000 clones, roughly 83% seen once. J is TRBJ1-2 and V is TRBV5-1; maybe TRBD1 (6 bases). Specimen: peripheral blood. The receptor was isolated from a middle-aged man with active COVID-19. CDR3 amino acids: CASSFLGQTYGYTF. Here the CDR3 DNA reads TGCGCCAGCAGCTTCCTAGGACAGACCTATGGCTACACCTTC. The variable domain in full, with the rest retrieved from reference TRBV5-1 and TRBJ1-2, is KAGVTQTPRYLIKTRGQQVTLSCSPISGHRSVSWYQQTPGQGLQFLFEYFSETQRNKGNFPGRFSGRQFSNSRSEMNVSTLELGDSALYLCASSFLGQTYGYTFGSGTRLTVV.